This entry describes one TCR beta chain. The data were obtained in a study of T-cell reconstitution after alpha-beta-depleted transplantation in children. Per germline, CDR1 MDHEN and CDR2 SYDVKM. The CDR3 length is 15 residues. Trimming removed 5 bases from V and 6 bases from J; junction bases left unmatched: 7. Unique molecular identifiers were incorporated when the TCRbeta library was constructed. TCRdb redid the calling of the PCR reads with MiXCR, one entry per CDR3 protein. The repertoire includes approximately 210,000 distinct CDR3 sequences, 13% to 15% of them detected once, and under 15% sits in the top ten.

The starting material was PBMCs from the stem cell graft donor, obtained from the stem cell graft. The TCR originated in a human donor who donated a stem cell graft to a child with acute lymphoblastic leukemia. The chain combines TRBV28 with TRBJ2-7; TRBD2 matches 13 bases. CDR3 DNA sequence: TGTGCCAGCAGTGCCGGGACTAGCGGGACAGGCGAGCAGTACTTC. Translated, it gives CASSAGTSGTGEQYF.